This T cell receptor beta chain was recovered during a study of blood T cells in healthy people across ages. Whole-study results and caveats: The percentage of naive T cells correlated strongly with TCR beta diversity.

Combining a sample-barcoded 5' primer with a J-beta primer mix, a second PCR ran for roughly 7 to 11 cycles. TCRdb reprocessed the 5' RACE reads with MiXCR, giving one entry per CDR3 protein. The sample records 700,000 to 1,000,000 distinct CDR3 sequences, under 55% being singletons. This clonotype was seen only a few times. The antigen is not known. CDR1 is LGHNA and CDR2 is YSLEER in the germline V gene. CDR3 length: 15 amino acids. With 2 bases removed from V and 0 bases from J, the gap between germline ends came to 9 bases. The sequence was collected from a man between 60 and 75 years old in good health. The specimen sequenced was blood. V is TRBV4-3 and J is TRBJ2-3; D is ambiguous. The CDR3 DNA reads TGCGCCAGCAGCCAATTATGGGCTAGCACAGATACGCAGTATTTT. This gives the protein CASSQLWASTDTQYF.